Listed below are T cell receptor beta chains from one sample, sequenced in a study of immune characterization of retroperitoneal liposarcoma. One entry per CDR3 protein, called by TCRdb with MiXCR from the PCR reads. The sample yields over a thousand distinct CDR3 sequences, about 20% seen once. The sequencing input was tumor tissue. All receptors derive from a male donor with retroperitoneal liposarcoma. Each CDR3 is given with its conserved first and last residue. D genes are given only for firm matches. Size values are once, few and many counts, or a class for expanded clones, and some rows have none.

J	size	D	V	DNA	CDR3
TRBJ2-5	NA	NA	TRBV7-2	TGTGCCAGCAGCTTTGGGCAGCCGGGGGAGACCCAGTACTTC	CASSFGQPGETQYF
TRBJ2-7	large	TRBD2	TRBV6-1	TGTGCCAGCAGTGCGGCTAGCGGGGGTCTTAGCTCCTACAATGAGCAGTACTTC	CASSAASGGLSSYNEQYF
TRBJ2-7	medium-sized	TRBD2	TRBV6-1	TGTGCCAGCATTAGTACGGGGGGGGGAAATGAGCAGTACTTC	CASISTGGGNEQYF
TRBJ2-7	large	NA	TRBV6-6	TGTGCCAGCAGTTACGCCGACTTCCGGTGGAACGAGCAGTACTTC	CASSYADFRWNEQYF
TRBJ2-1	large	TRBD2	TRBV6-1	TGTGCCAGCAGTTCTCCCGGGACTAGCTCCTACAATGAGCAGTTCTTC	CASSSPGTSSYNEQFF
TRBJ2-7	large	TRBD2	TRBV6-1	TGTGCCAGCCGGGCGGGACTAGTCCTCTACAATGAGCAGTACTTC	CASRAGLVLYNEQYF
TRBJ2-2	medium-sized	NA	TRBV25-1	TGTGCCAGCAGTGAATATTCGGCGGCCGGGGAGCTGTTTTTT	CASSEYSAAGELFF
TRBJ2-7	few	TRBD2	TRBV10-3	TGTGCCATCAGAGTAGCGGGAGAGGCCCAGCGCCACGAGCAGTACTTC	CAIRVAGEAQRHEQYF
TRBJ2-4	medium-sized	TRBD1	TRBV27	TGTGCCAGCAGTATACAGGGGGCGGGAAACATTCAGTACTTC	CASSIQGAGNIQYF
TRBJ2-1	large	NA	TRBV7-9	TGTGCCAGCAGCTTAGAAGTCCAGTTCGCCGAGCAGTTCTTC	CASSLEVQFAEQFF
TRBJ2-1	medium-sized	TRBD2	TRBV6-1	TGTGCCAGCAGTAGCGGGATAGCCAAAAACATTCAGTTCTTC	CASSSGIAKNIQFF
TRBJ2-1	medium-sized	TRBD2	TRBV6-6	TGTGCCAGCAGTGACTCGAGCGGGGGGGCCTACAATGAGCAGTTCTTC	CASSDSSGGAYNEQFF
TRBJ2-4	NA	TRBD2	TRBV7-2	TGTGCCAGCAGCTTTCCTAGCGGGAGCTCCTACAATGAGCAGTACTTC	CASSFPSGSSYNEQYF
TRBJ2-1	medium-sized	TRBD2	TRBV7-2	TGTGCCAGCAGCCCAAATTTAGCGGGTGGGAGGGAGACCCAGTTCTTC	CASSPNLAGGRETQFF
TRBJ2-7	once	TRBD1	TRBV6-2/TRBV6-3	TGTGCCAGCAGCCCCCTCGACAGGGGCGAGCAGTACTTC	CASSPLDRGEQYF
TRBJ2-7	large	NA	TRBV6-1	TGTGCCAGCGGATCAGGGCCACACAATGAGCAGTACTTC	CASGSGPHNEQYF
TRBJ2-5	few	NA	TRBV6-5	TGTGCCAGCACTGGCCTAGCTCGGGAGACCCAGTACTTC	CASTGLARETQYF
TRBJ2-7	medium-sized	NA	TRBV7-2	TGTGCCAGCAGCTTACAATCCGGGGGGCTTTACGAGCAGTACTTC	CASSLQSGGLYEQYF
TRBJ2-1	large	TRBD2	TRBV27	TGTGCCAGCAGTCCCGCTCGGACTAGCGGGACTCTGCTCTTC	CASSPARTSGTLLF
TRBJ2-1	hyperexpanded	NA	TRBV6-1	TGTGCCAGCAGTCGGGACCCTGACCAAGAGACCCAGTTCTTC	CASSRDPDQETQFF
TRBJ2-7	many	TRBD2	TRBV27	TGTGCCAGCACCCAAACTGGACTAGCGGGGAAAAGTTACGAGCAGTACTTC	CASTQTGLAGKSYEQYF
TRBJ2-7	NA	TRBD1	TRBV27	TGTGCCAGCAGTATCGGACAGGGCTACGAGCAGTACTTC	CASSIGQGYEQYF
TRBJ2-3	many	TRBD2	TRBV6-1	TGTGCCAGCTCCCTAGCGGGGGGGCCTGGTCGGGTCACAGATACGCAGTATTTT	CASSLAGGPGRVTDTQYF
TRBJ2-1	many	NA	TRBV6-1	TGTGCCAGCAGGTTTTCCTACGAGCAGTTCTTC	CASRFSYEQFF
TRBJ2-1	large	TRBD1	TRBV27	TGTGCCAGCAGAACAGGGGCCACTAATGAGCAGTTCTTC	CASRTGATNEQFF
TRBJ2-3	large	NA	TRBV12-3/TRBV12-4	TGTGCCAGCAGTTTAGAGGCTAGCACAGATACGCAGTATTTT	CASSLEASTDTQYF
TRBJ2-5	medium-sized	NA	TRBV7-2	TGTGCCAGCAGCCAACGGCAGACCCAGTACTTC	CASSQRQTQYF
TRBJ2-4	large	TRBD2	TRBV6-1	TGTGCCAGCAGTTCCCGGGGAGCGGGAGGCGTACGAGCCAAAAACATTCAGTACTTC	CASSSRGAGGVRAKNIQYF
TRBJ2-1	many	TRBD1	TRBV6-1	TGTGCCAGCAGTGAAGCCCAGACAGGGGGCCAAGAGACCCAGTTCTTC	CASSEAQTGGQETQFF